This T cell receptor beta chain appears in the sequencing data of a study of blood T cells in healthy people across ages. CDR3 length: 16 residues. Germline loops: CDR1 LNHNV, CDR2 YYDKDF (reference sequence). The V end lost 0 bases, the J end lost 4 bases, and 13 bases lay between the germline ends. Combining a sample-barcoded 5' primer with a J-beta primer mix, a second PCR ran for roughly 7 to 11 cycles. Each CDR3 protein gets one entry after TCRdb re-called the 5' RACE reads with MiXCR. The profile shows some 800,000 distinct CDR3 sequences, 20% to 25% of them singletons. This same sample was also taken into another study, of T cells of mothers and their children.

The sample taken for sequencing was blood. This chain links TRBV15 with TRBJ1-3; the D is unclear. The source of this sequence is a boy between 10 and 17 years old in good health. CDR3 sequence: CATSRDSTGRGNTIYF. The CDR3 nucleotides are TGTGCCACCAGCAGAGATTCAACCGGACGGGGAAACACCATATATTTT.